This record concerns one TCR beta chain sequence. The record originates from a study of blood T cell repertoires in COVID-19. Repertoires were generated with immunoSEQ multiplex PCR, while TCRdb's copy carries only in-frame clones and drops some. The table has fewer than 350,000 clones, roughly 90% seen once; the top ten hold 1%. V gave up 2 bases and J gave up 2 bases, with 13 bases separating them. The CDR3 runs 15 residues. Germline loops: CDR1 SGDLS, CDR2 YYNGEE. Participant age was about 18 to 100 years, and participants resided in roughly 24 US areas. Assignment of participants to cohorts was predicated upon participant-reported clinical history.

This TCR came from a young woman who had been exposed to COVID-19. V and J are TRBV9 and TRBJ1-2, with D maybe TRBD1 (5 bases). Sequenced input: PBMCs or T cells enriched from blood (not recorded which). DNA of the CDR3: TGTGCCAGCAGCGTCATGGTGGAGGGGAACTATGGCTACACCTTC. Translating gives CASSVMVEGNYGYTF.